Listed below are T cell receptor beta chains from one sample, sequenced in a study of Graves' ophthalmopathy and Graves' hyperthyroidism. Using its own MiXCR run on the multiplex PCR reads, TCRdb lists one record per CDR3 protein. The sample comprises just over 600,000 distinct CDR3 sequences, 22% of which are singletons, and approximately 7% rests with the top ten. The source material was peripheral blood. These receptors originate from a woman aged 18-29 years with stable Graves' hyperthyroidism. Some clones in this sample may be carry-over from other donors' samples. Each CDR3 is given with its conserved first and last residue. D genes are given only for firm matches. Not every row has a clone size; where given, it reads once, few, many or a size class.

many NA TRBJ1-3 TRBV20-1 TGCAGTGCTAGGGGGCAGAAACTCCCCTCTGGAAACACCATATATTTT CSARGQKLPSGNTIYF
many NA TRBJ1-6 TRBV27 TGTGCCAGCAGTTGGACTGGGAGCTGGAATTCACCCCTCCACTTT CASSWTGSWNSPLHF
few TRBD1 TRBJ1-1 TRBV12-3/TRBV12-4 TGTGCCAGCAGTCCTGACAGGGTGAACACTGAAGCTTTCTTT CASSPDRVNTEAFF
NA NA TRBJ2-7 TRBV7-9 TGTGCCAGCAGCCCCTCCCCAAGTCCGGGGGCCTACGAGCAGTACTTC CASSPSPSPGAYEQYF
many TRBD2 TRBJ2-7 TRBV12-3/TRBV12-4 TGTGCCAGCAGTTTGGCTGGGGGGAGGGGCGAGCAGTACTTC CASSLAGGRGEQYF
few NA TRBJ2-7 TRBV4-3 TGCGCCAGCAGCCAACAACAGGGGAGGTACGAGCAGTACTTC CASSQQQGRYEQYF
many NA TRBJ2-5 TRBV10-2 TGCGCCAGCAGTGACCCCCAAGAGACCCAGTACTTC CASSDPQETQYF
few NA TRBJ1-2 TRBV6-5 TGTGCCAGCAGTTACGCGGGGGAACCTTCCTATGGCTACACCTTC CASSYAGEPSYGYTF
many NA TRBJ1-2 TRBV7-3 TGTGCCAGCAGCTTAGGGGGGGACGGTGGTGGCTACACCTTC CASSLGGDGGGYTF
many TRBD1 TRBJ1-1 TRBV6-5 TGTGCCAGCATTAAAACAGGGGAGCTGAACACTGAAGCTTTCTTT CASIKTGELNTEAFF
many NA TRBJ2-5 TRBV13 TGTGCCAGCAGCGAAGACGGCCAAGAGACCCAGTACTTC CASSEDGQETQYF
many NA TRBJ2-5 TRBV2 TGTGCCAGCAGCCTGCAGGGGTGGGAGACCCAGTACTTC CASSLQGWETQYF
many NA TRBJ1-2 TRBV20-1 TGCAGTGCTAGCCAGCAGGGCGGCTATGGCTACACCTTC CSASQQGGYGYTF
few TRBD2 TRBJ2-5 TRBV9 TGTGCCAGCAGCGTAGGTGGTAGCGGGGGGGCAGAGACCCAGTACTTC CASSVGGSGGAETQYF
few NA TRBJ1-1 TRBV6-1 TGTGCCAGCAGTGAACCCGGGGAGGTGAACACTGAAGCTTTCTTT CASSEPGEVNTEAFF
NA TRBD1 TRBJ1-1 TRBV5-1 TGCGCCAGCAGCGTTACAGGGGGCGCGGGCACTGAAGCTTTCTTT CASSVTGGAGTEAFF
many TRBD2 TRBJ2-7 TRBV20-1 TGCAGTGCTACAACTAGCGGGGGCAGCTCCTACGAGCAGTACTTC CSATTSGGSSYEQYF
NA TRBD2 TRBJ2-2 TRBV29-1 TGCAGCGTTGAAGAGTGGAGCGGGAGGGCCGGGGAGCTGTTTTTT CSVEEWSGRAGELFF